Listed here are 26 T cell receptor beta chains from one sample, sequenced in a study of blood T cell repertoires in COVID-19 (dated by TCRdb to 2018 to 2021). Receptors were amplified or captured by the immunoSEQ multiplex PCR assay. TCRdb stores this immuneACCESS table with in-frame sequences only. Part of the clones is absent; in the studies checked, under half of the shortfall reflects unresolved V genes, and no reason is known for the rest. The sample yields 200,000 to 300,000 clones; over 80% were counted once. Of the sample, roughly 30% is held by the ten largest clones. Sequenced input: peripheral blood. The receptor source for this set is a man aged 35 to 55 with acute or convalescent COVID-19.

The chain employs TRBV2 and TRBJ1-5; D is unresolved. This CDR3 is built from 15 residues. Germline lookup yields CDR1 SNHLY and CDR2 FYNNEI. Trimming left V 4 bases short and J 5 bases short, with 15 bases between. The CDR3 here is CASSGRGGLDQPQHF. CDR3 in DNA: TGTGCCAGCAGTGGTCGGGGAGGGTTGGATCAGCCCCAGCATTTT.

This sequence joins TRBV5-4 and TRBJ2-4; D might be TRBD2 (5 bases). The germline gives CDR1 SGHNT, CDR2 YYREEE (reference sequence). V was trimmed by 2 bases and J by 6 bases, leaving 9 bases between them. The CDR3 has 13 residues. The CDR3 here is CASSLRGGNIQYF. The CDR3 region has the DNA TGTGCCAGCAGCTTACGCGGAGGAAACATTCAGTACTTC. The full variable domain, in which reference TRBV5-4 and TRBJ2-4 provide the parts outside the CDR3, is ETGVTQSPTHLIKTRGQQVTLRCSSQSGHNTVSWYQQALGQGPQFIFQYYREEENGRGNFPPRFSGLQFPNYSSELNVNALELDDSALYLCASSLRGGNIQYFGAGTRLSVL.

The V call is TRBV2, the J call TRBJ1-1, with 8 bases that match TRBD1. With V trimmed by 7 bases and J by 5 bases, 6 bases remained unmatched. Germline assignment: CDR1 SNHLY and CDR2 FYNNEI. There are 13 residues in the CDR3. CDR3 in DNA: TGTGCCAGCACCGGACAGGGTTTTACTGAAGCTTTCTTT. It is translated as CASTGQGFTEAFF.

This sequence joins TRBV30 and TRBJ2-7, with D perhaps matching TRBD2 (6 bases). CDR1 and CDR2 (germline): GTSNPN, SVGIG (reference sequence). V lost 2 bases, J lost 1 base, and 18 bases lay in between. CDR3 size: 16 residues. The CDR3 reads CAWSIPWGRRSYEQYF. The CDR3, as DNA: TGTGCCTGGAGTATCCCATGGGGGAGGAGATCCTACGAGCAGTACTTC.

The genes are TRBV19 and TRBJ2-3, with 7 bases lining up with TRBD2. Germline CDR1 LNHDA, CDR2 SQIVND (reference sequence). Trimming took 5 bases from V and 5 from J; bases not matched to a gene: 7. The CDR3 has 14 residues. CDR3 residues: CASSPRDYLDTQYF. CDR3 in DNA: TGTGCCAGTAGTCCCCGGGACTACTTAGATACGCAGTATTTT. Variable domain in full (rest from reference TRBV19 and TRBJ2-3): DGGITQSPKYLFRKEGQNVTLSCEQNLNHDAMYWYRQDPGQGLRLIYYSQIVNDFQKGDIAEGYSVSREKKESFPLTVTSAQKNPTAFYLCASSPRDYLDTQYFGPGTRLTVL.

This rearrangement joins TRBV19 to TRBJ1-2, with D hard to call. The CDR3 is 16 amino acids. Germline V CDR1 and CDR2: LNHDA, SQIVND (reference sequence). V was cut by 4 bases and J by 1 base, with 16 bases left in between. CDR3 in amino acids: CASSTPRGGFNYGYTF. CDR3 nucleotide sequence: TGTGCCAGTAGTACCCCCCGGGGAGGGTTTAACTATGGCTACACCTTC.

The gene calls are TRBV7-9 and TRBJ2-7, with D possibly TRBD1 on 6 matching bases. The CDR3 has 14 residues. V was cut by 1 base and J by 8 bases, with 15 bases left in between. Per the germline V gene, CDR1 is SEHNR and CDR2 is FQNEAQ (reference sequence). CDR3 nucleotide sequence: TGTGCCAGCAGCTTAGGGCAGGGGTTGGGTAAGCAGTACTTC. Translation: CASSLGQGLGKQYF.

In this sample, this clone turned up once. The rearrangement uses TRBV19 and TRBJ1-4; 8 nucleotides agree with TRBD1. CDR3 length: 16 amino acids. From germline, CDR1 is LNHDA and CDR2 SQIVND (reference sequence). V was clipped by 3 bases and J by 0 bases; unmatched bases: 3. Written as DNA, the CDR3 is TGTGCCAGTAGTATCGTGACAGGGGCAACTAATGAAAAACTGTTTTTT. Protein sequence: CASSIVTGATNEKLFF.

The V and J genes are TRBV13 and TRBJ1-1; D perhaps matches TRBD1 (5 bases). With 7 bases removed from V and 5 bases from J, the gap between germline ends came to 14 bases. The CDR3 is 13 residues long. Per germline, CDR1 PRHDT and CDR2 FYEKMQ (reference sequence). CDR3 amino acids: CASTPVGRTEAFF. CDR3 sequence (DNA): TGTGCCAGCACACCAGTGGGGCGGACTGAAGCTTTCTTT. The full variable domain, with the rest looked up from reference TRBV13 and TRBJ1-1, is AAGVIQSPRHLIKEKRETATLKCYPIPRHDTVYWYQQGPGQDPQFLISFYEKMQSDKGSIPDRFSAQQFSDYHSELNMSSLELGDSALYFCASTPVGRTEAFFGQGTRLTVV.

The rearrangement uses TRBV5-4 and TRBJ2-7, with 10 bases aligning to TRBD2. The CDR3 is 19 amino acids. V trimming: 4 bases; J trimming: 8 bases; junction bases outside the gene matches: 24. From germline, CDR1 is SGHNT and CDR2 YYREEE (reference sequence). In DNA form, the CDR3 reads TGTGCCAGCAGCGGAACCGGGACTAGCGACCCTCGTAATCAAGGGAAGCAGTACTTC. This encodes CASSGTGTSDPRNQGKQYF.

The genes are TRBV19 and TRBJ1-6; D unclear. V lost 3 bases to trimming and J lost 7 bases, with 7 bases between them. CDR3 length equals 13 residues. Germline V gene sequence: CDR1 LNHDA, CDR2 SQIVND (reference sequence). The CDR3 nucleotides are TGTGCCAGTAGTATGAGGGAAAATTCACCCCTCCACTTT. Encoded protein: CASSMRENSPLHF.

The chain joins TRBV10-3 to TRBJ2-1; possibly TRBD2 for D (5 bases). Germline CDR1 reads ENHRY; CDR2 reads SYGVKD. V lost 11 bases, J lost 4 bases, and 18 bases lay in between. There are 14 residues in the CDR3. CDR3: CASLMAGSYNEQFF. The CDR3 nucleotides read TGTGCCTCACTTATGGCGGGTTCTTACAATGAGCAGTTCTTC.

CDR3 DNA: TGTGCCAGCAGCTTTCGAAGCGGGAGCCAGAACACCGGGGAGCTGTTTTTT. Encoded protein: CASSFRSGSQNTGELFF. The chain is built from TRBV5-4 and TRBJ2-2, with TRBD2 identical over 8 bases. V gave up 2 bases and J gave up 1 base; unmatched junction bases: 7. This CDR3 contains 17 residues. CDR1 is SGHNT, CDR2 YYREEE, per germline (reference sequence). Supplemented by reference TRBV5-4 and TRBJ2-2, the full variable domain reads ETGVTQSPTHLIKTRGQQVTLRCSSQSGHNTVSWYQQALGQGPQFIFQYYREEENGRGNFPPRFSGLQFPNYSSELNVNALELDDSALYLCASSFRSGSQNTGELFFGEGSRLTVL.

This chain links TRBV7-2 with TRBJ2-5; weak D call: TRBD2 (6 bases). V lost 1 base, J lost 1 base, and 13 bases lay in between. CDR3 size: 16 residues. Germline loops: CDR1 SGHTA, CDR2 FQGNSA. The CDR3 DNA reads as TGTGCCAGCAGCTTAGGAAGCGGGTACTCCCAAGAGACCCAGTACTTC. Protein product: CASSLGSGYSQETQYF. Full variable domain (remainder filled in from reference TRBV7-2 and TRBJ2-5): GAGVSQSPSNKVTEKGKDVELRCDPISGHTALYWYRQSLGQGLEFLIYFQGNSAPDKSGLPSDRFSAERTGGSVSTLTIQRTQQEDSAVYLCASSLGSGYSQETQYFGPGTRLLVL.

Only a few counts were recorded for this clone. This chain joins TRBV12-5 and TRBJ2-4; 11 bases are shared with TRBD2. V dropped 2 bases and J dropped 7; count of bases not matched to a gene: 4. The CDR3 runs to 15 residues. CDR1 and CDR2 (germline): LGHNT, FRNRAP. The CDR3 sequence is CASGLTPSGRNIQYF. In DNA form, the CDR3 reads TGTGCTAGTGGTTTGACCCCTAGCGGGAGGAACATTCAGTACTTC. Full variable domain (remainder filled in from reference TRBV12-5 and TRBJ2-4): DARVTQTPRHKVTEMGQEVTMRCQPILGHNTVFWYRQTMMQGLELLAYFRNRAPLDDSGMPKDRFSAEMPDATLATLKIQPSEPRDSAVYFCASGLTPSGRNIQYFGAGTRLSVL.

The V call is TRBV7-3, the J call TRBJ2-7, with TRBD1 matching over 10 bases. The CDR3 is 14 amino acids. Looked up from germline, CDR1 is SGHTA and CDR2 is FQGTGA. Trimming cost V 3 bases and J 6 bases; bases outside gene matches: 5. CDR3: CASSFGQGVGEQYF. The CDR3 coding sequence is TGTGCCAGCAGCTTCGGACAGGGGGTAGGCGAGCAGTACTTC.

CDR3 loop: CAWSVQGFEHQHF. The CDR3 bases are TGTGCCTGGAGTGTACAGGGATTTGAACACCAGCATTTT. The chain recombines TRBV30 with TRBJ1-5, with D perhaps matching TRBD1 (6 bases). CDR3 length equals 13 residues. Germline assignment: CDR1 GTSNPN and CDR2 SVGIG (reference sequence). V dropped 0 bases and J dropped 12 bases, with 15 bases sitting between them.

The chain links TRBV19 to TRBJ1-5, with D maybe TRBD1 (6 bases). The CDR3 contains 13 residues. CDR1 is LNHDA, CDR2 SQIVND, per germline (reference sequence). The V gene lost 5 bases and the J gene lost 7 bases, with 12 bases spanning the gap. The CDR3 region is CASSPGGGQPQHF. DNA of the CDR3: TGTGCCAGTAGTCCTGGGGGCGGACAGCCCCAGCATTTT.

The gene calls are TRBV10-1 and TRBJ2-4; 8 bases agree with TRBD1. The CDR3 is 15 residues long. Germline V gene sequence: CDR1 WNHNN, CDR2 SYGVQD (reference sequence). Losses at the gene ends were 6 bases for V and 0 bases for J; bases not matched to a gene: 4. The CDR3 reads CASSRQGLAKNIQYF. CDR3 nucleotides: TGCGCCAGCAGCCGACAGGGGTTAGCCAAAAACATTCAGTACTTC.

The chain links TRBV19 to TRBJ2-2; the match to TRBD2 covers 11 bases. This CDR3 is built from 16 residues. V was pared by 4 bases and J by 5 bases, with 6 bases of the junction left unmatched. Per the germline V gene, CDR1 is LNHDA and CDR2 is SQIVND (reference sequence). CDR3 amino acids: CASSKTSGRGTGELFF. The CDR3 DNA follows: TGTGCCAGTAGTAAAACTAGCGGGAGAGGGACCGGGGAGCTGTTTTTT.

This rearrangement joins TRBV30 to TRBJ2-7; D ambiguous. The germline V and J ends were trimmed by 0 bases and 2 bases, with 11 bases remaining between them. Per germline, CDR1 GTSNPN and CDR2 SVGIG (reference sequence). CDR3 length: 14 residues. CDR3 coding DNA: TGTGCCTGGAGTGTGAGCCCGGAGACCTACGAGCAGTACTTC. It translates to CAWSVSPETYEQYF. The full variable domain, rest sourced from reference TRBV30 and TRBJ2-7, is SQTIHQWPATLVQPVGSPLSLECTVEGTSNPNLYWYRQAAGRGLQLLFYSVGIGQISSEVPQNLSASRPQDRQFILSSKKLLLSDSGFYLCAWSVSPETYEQYFGPGTRLTVT.

CDR3 sequence reads: CASSLENRDSRNGELFF. DNA for the CDR3: TGTGCCAGCAGCTTAGAGAACCGGGACAGTAGGAACGGGGAGCTGTTTTTT. This rearrangement joins TRBV7-6 to TRBJ2-2, with 7 bases fitting TRBD1. CDR1 is SGHVS, CDR2 FNYEAQ, per germline. The CDR3 is 17 amino acids. With 1 base clipped from V and 7 bases from J, the junction kept 12 bases outside the gene matches.

The chain recombines TRBV27 with TRBJ2-7; possible D gene TRBD1, 5 bases. The V gene's germline CDR1 is MNHEY and CDR2 SMNVEV (reference sequence). The CDR3 loop spans 19 amino acids. Trimming took off 0 bases at V and 2 bases at J, with 23 bases between the two ends. Here the CDR3 DNA reads TGTGCCAGCAGTTTATCAGGGCAGGGAATCAGGTTCAATCCCTACGAGCAGTACTTC. This translates into CASSLSGQGIRFNPYEQYF.

This clone was counted once. V gene TRBV2 combines with J gene TRBJ1-1; D is perhaps TRBD1 (5 bases). CDR3 size: 13 residues. The germline V gene has CDR1 SNHLY and CDR2 FYNNEI. Trimming left V 8 bases short and J 6 bases short, with 16 bases between. The CDR3 reads CASLPQGNSEAFF. CDR3 DNA: TGTGCCAGCCTACCTCAGGGAAATTCTGAAGCTTTCTTT.

The chain combines TRBV7-9 with TRBJ2-7; D is unresolved. V was pared by 2 bases and J by 3 bases, with 5 bases between. CDR1 is SEHNR, CDR2 FQNEAQ, per germline (reference sequence). This CDR3 spans 12 amino acids. This chain's CDR3 is CASSLSYYEQYF. CDR3 nucleotide sequence: TGTGCCAGCAGCTTATCCTACTACGAGCAGTACTTC.

CDR3 nucleotide sequence: TGTGCCACCGCGGCCGTGGGGGGAGGCACAGATACGCAGTATTTT. Its protein is CATAAVGGGTDTQYF. The V call is TRBV10-3, the J call TRBJ2-3, with D tentatively TRBD2 (6 bases). V lost 10 bases and J 1 base, leaving 18 bases between the germline ends. This CDR3 is 15 amino acids long. Germline CDR1 and CDR2: ENHRY and SYGVKD.